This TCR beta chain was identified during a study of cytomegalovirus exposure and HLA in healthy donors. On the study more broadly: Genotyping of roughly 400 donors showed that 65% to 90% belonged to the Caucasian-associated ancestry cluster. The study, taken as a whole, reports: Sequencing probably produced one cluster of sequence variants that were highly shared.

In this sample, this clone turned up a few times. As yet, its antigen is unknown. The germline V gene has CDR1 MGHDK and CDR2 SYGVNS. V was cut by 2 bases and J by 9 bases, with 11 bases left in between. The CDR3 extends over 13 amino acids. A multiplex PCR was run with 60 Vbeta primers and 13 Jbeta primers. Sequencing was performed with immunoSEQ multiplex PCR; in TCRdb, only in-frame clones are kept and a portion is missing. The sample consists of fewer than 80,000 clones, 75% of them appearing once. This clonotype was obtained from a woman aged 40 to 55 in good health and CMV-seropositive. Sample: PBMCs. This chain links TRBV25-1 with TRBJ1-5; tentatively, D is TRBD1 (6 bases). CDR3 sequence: CASSEQGRRPQHF. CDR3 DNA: TGTGCCAGCAGTGAACAGGGGCGTAGGCCCCAGCATTTT.